This record concerns one T cell receptor (beta chain) sequence. The data are from a study of blood T cell repertoires in COVID-19. For the study at large: Sites in the United States, Italy and Spain provided acute and convalescent COVID-19 samples.

The germline V gene encodes CDR1 WSHSY and CDR2 SAAADI. The CDR3 consists of 12 residues. Trimming left V 7 bases short and J 4 bases short, with 8 bases between. Some clones are missing from TCRdb's copy, which holds only in-frame ones; the method was immunoSEQ multiplex PCR. The sample lists more than 95,000 clones; roughly 82% were seen once. This chain uses TRBV10-2 with TRBJ1-3; D is ambiguous. Sequencing was carried out using peripheral blood. This clonotype was obtained from a human donor in a cohort sampled during active COVID-19. CDR3: CASKSEGNTIYF. The CDR3 region has the DNA TGCGCCAGCAAGTCCGAGGGAAACACCATATATTTT.